This T cell receptor (beta chain) was sequenced for a study of blood T cell repertoires in COVID-19. While infection was still active, Seattle patients were enrolled and then followed longitudinally. In the original workflow: Amplification from reference gene primers served as the basis for estimated nucleated cell counts. Profiling relied on immunoSEQ multiplex PCR, and the TCRdb table lists in-frame clones only, not all of them. That table gives V, J and clone size, and the DNA gave D and trimming. The data show some 48,000 clones, 90% to 95% seen once. The CDR3 length is 11 residues. From germline, CDR1 is MNHEY and CDR2 SVGAGI. Trimming stripped 7 bases from V and 11 bases from J, with 15 bases between. This clone was found a few times.

The sequencing input was peripheral blood. The origin of this receptor is a man aged 55 to 69 with COVID-19, enrolled during active disease. The J gene is TRBJ2-7, the V gene TRBV6-5; D perhaps matches TRBD2 (7 bases). CDR3: CASTPGGAEYF. The CDR3 nucleotides are TGTGCCAGCACGCCTGGGGGGGCAGAGTACTTC.